Shown below are 30 T cell receptor beta chains from a single sample sequenced in a study of OX40 agonist ivuxolimab in advanced cancers. Assay used: immunoSEQ multiplex PCR; TCRdb lists only in-frame clones, some missing. This table has 8,500 to 14,000 clones, 65% to 85% appearing once. Sequencing used CD4+ or CD8+ T cells sorted from blood, obtained in a trial of the OX40 agonist ivuxolimab. All receptors derive from an adult with an advanced solid tumor such as melanoma, head and neck, liver or kidney cancer.

The J gene is TRBJ2-5, the V gene TRBV6-6; D gene ambiguous. The J call may be faulty, since TRBJ2-7 better matches the DNA end. CDR3 length: 13 amino acids. Germline assignment: CDR1 MNHNY and CDR2 SVGAGI (reference sequence). The DNA of the CDR3 is TGTGCCAGCAGTTTTCAGAGCTCCTACGAGCAGTACTTC. This sequence encodes CASSFQSSYEQYF.

V usage is TRBV7-2 and J usage is TRBJ2-1, with D unresolved. The CDR3 consists of 12 residues. Trimming left V 4 bases short and J 2 bases short, with 3 bases between. Germline V CDR1 and CDR2: SGHTA, FQGNSA. CDR3 residues: CASSSPYNEQFF. CDR3 nucleotides: TGTGCCAGCAGCTCGCCCTACAATGAGCAGTTCTTC.

This chain joins TRBV11-1 and TRBJ2-1; 8 positions match TRBD2. This CDR3 contains 14 residues. The ends lost 5 bases at V and 6 bases at J; junction bases unmatched: 6. Germline-derived CDR1 and CDR2 are SGHAT and FQDESV (reference sequence). The CDR3 spells CASSNSGNRNEQFF. As DNA, the CDR3 is TGTGCCAGCAGCAATAGCGGGAACCGCAATGAGCAGTTCTTC.

The chain has TRBV7-9 and TRBJ2-3, with D perhaps TRBD2 (6 bases). CDR3 length: 14 amino acids. The ends were cut back, 0 bases at V and 4 bases at J, with 8 bases in the middle. Germline-derived CDR1 and CDR2 are SEHNR and FQNEAQ (reference sequence). Here the CDR3 DNA reads TGTGCCAGCAGCTTAGCAGGAGGGGCAGATACGCAGTATTTT. Residues: CASSLAGGADTQYF.

The chain carries TRBV28 and TRBJ1-1; D uncertain. The germline V and J ends were trimmed by 3 bases and 4 bases, with 9 bases remaining between them. CDR1 is MDHEN and CDR2 is SYDVKM in the germline V gene. This CDR3 contains 13 residues. CDR3 region: CASSFTDGTEAFF. The CDR3 region has the DNA TGTGCCAGCAGTTTTACCGACGGCACTGAAGCTTTCTTT. The complete variable domain, with remaining parts taken from reference TRBV28 and TRBJ1-1, reads DVKVTQSSRYLVKRTGEKVFLECVQDMDHENMFWYRQDPGLGLRLIYFSYDVKMKEKGDIPEGYSVSREKKERFSLILESASTNQTSMYLCASSFTDGTEAFFGQGTRLTVV.

This CDR3 reads CASSLLAGGNHEQYF. Written as DNA, the CDR3 is TGTGCCAGCAGCTTACTAGCGGGAGGGAACCACGAGCAGTACTTC. J is TRBJ2-7 and V is TRBV7-9, with 12 bases identical to TRBD2. Germline V gene data show CDR1 as SEHNR and CDR2 as FQNEAQ (reference sequence). J was trimmed by 5 bases and V by 2 bases; bases with no gene match: 4. This CDR3 is 15 amino acids long.

The genes are TRBV28 and TRBJ2-6; D gene unclear. Looked up from germline, CDR1 is MDHEN and CDR2 is SYDVKM. Trimming took 6 bases from V and 1 from J, leaving 10 bases between them. The length of the CDR3 is 15 residues. This CDR3 is CASSTWGSGANVLTF. The DNA of the CDR3 is TGTGCCAGCAGCACCTGGGGTTCTGGGGCCAACGTCCTGACTTTC.

This clone is labeled as large. This rearrangement joins TRBV27 to TRBJ2-1, with D possibly being TRBD1 or TRBD2 (6 bases each). The CDR3 contains 16 residues. Between the trimmed V and J ends, which lost 4 bases and 4 bases, there was a span of 17 bases. The V gene's germline CDR1 is MNHEY and CDR2 SMNVEV (reference sequence). CDR3 nucleotide sequence: TGTGCCAGCAGTTCCACTGGGGGGCGCTCTTACAATGAGCAGTTCTTC. Translating it yields CASSSTGGRSYNEQFF.

This clone was counted a few times. The gene calls are TRBV2 and TRBJ2-7; 9 positions agree with TRBD1. Looked up from germline, CDR1 is SNHLY and CDR2 is FYNNEI. CDR3 size: 13 residues. J was trimmed by 4 bases and V by 6 bases; bases with no gene match: 4. The CDR3 sequence: CASRDRGRYEQYF. The CDR3 nucleotides read TGTGCCAGCAGGGACAGGGGTAGGTACGAGCAGTACTTC.

The gene calls are TRBV4-1 and TRBJ1-5, with 7 bases identical to TRBD1. The CDR3 is 15 residues long. Germline trimming cut 3 bases from V and 5 bases from J; bases unmatched to any gene: 7. Germline CDR1 is MGHRA and CDR2 is YSYEKL. As DNA, the CDR3 is TGCGCCAGCAGCCAGGGCAGGGGGGAGGATCAGCCCCAGCATTTT. Translation: CASSQGRGEDQPQHF.

This clone was found a few times. The chain recombines TRBV10-2 with TRBJ2-5; D is undetermined. CDR1 is WSHSY, CDR2 SAAADI, per germline. V lost 0 bases and J lost 5, with 16 bases in between. The CDR3 covers 16 residues. CDR3 region: CASSESRGLGRETQYF. CDR3 DNA sequence: TGCGCCAGCAGTGAGTCGAGAGGTCTGGGTAGGGAGACCCAGTACTTC.

CDR3 nucleotides: TGTGCCAGCAGCTTGGAGGGGGCCTACTACAATGAGCAGTTCTTC. Residues: CASSLEGAYYNEQFF. The chain has TRBV5-6 and TRBJ2-1, with TRBD1 identical over 7 bases. This CDR3 is 15 amino acids long. Losses at the gene ends were 0 bases for V and 3 bases for J; bases not matched to a gene: 3. Germline CDR1 SGHDT, CDR2 YYEEEE.

J is TRBJ1-6 and V is TRBV6-1; 8 positions agree with TRBD1. Unmatched junction bases numbered 10, after V lost 5 bases and J lost 10 bases. In germline, CDR1 is MNHNS, CDR2 SASEGT. The length of the CDR3 is 15 residues. CDR3 DNA: TGTGCCAGCAGTCCAGGACAGGGTGGTAACTCACCCCTCCACTTT. Translated, it gives CASSPGQGGNSPLHF.

The chain is built from TRBV15 and TRBJ1-1; D is ambiguous. This CDR3 is built from 16 residues. Per germline, CDR1 LNHNV and CDR2 YYDKDF (reference sequence). V was shortened by 0 bases and J by 11 bases, with 22 bases between the two germline ends. The CDR3 loop reads CATSRDRGSRSGGAFF. The CDR3 region has the DNA TGTGCCACCAGCAGAGACCGAGGAAGTCGTTCCGGAGGGGCTTTCTTT.

The chain recombines TRBV30 with TRBJ2-7, with TRBD1 identical over 7 bases. The CDR3 sequence is 15 residues long. The V and J ends lost 3 bases and 3 bases, in that order; junction bases with no gene match: 11. Germline V gene data show CDR1 as GTSNPN and CDR2 as SVGIG (reference sequence). This CDR3 reads CAWRGRPGQSYEQYF. CDR3 nucleotide sequence: TGTGCCTGGAGAGGCAGACCGGGACAGAGCTACGAGCAGTACTTC. Filled out from reference TRBV30 and TRBJ2-7, the complete variable domain reads SQTIHQWPATLVQPVGSPLSLECTVEGTSNPNLYWYRQAAGRGLQLLFYSVGIGQISSEVPQNLSASRPQDRQFILSSKKLLLSDSGFYLCAWRGRPGQSYEQYFGPGTRLTVT.

The chain joins TRBV7-3 to TRBJ2-7; D uncertain. V dropped 0 bases and J dropped 5 bases, with 8 bases sitting between them. Looked up from germline, CDR1 is SGHTA and CDR2 is FQGTGA. The CDR3 runs 13 residues. In DNA form, the CDR3 reads TGTGCCAGCAGCTTAACGCTGCAGAACGAGCAGTACTTC. Protein sequence: CASSLTLQNEQYF.

The chain is built from TRBV6-5 and TRBJ2-2; no clear D. Germline V gene sequence: CDR1 MNHEY, CDR2 SVGAGI. The CDR3 runs to 15 residues. Between the trimmed V and J ends, which lost 3 bases and 5 bases, there was a span of 13 bases. CDR3 nucleotide sequence: TGTGCCAGCAGTTATCGGCCAGTTGGTACCGGGGAGCTGTTTTTT. Protein: CASSYRPVGTGELFF.

Here the CDR3 DNA reads TGTGCCAGCAGCTCGGACGCCTGGCCAAATGAGCAGTTCTTC. This translates into CASSSDAWPNEQFF. The chain joins TRBV7-2 to TRBJ2-1; no reliable D call. The CDR3 has 14 amino acids. Germline lookup yields CDR1 SGHTA and CDR2 FQGNSA. V lost 4 bases and J lost 7, with 14 bases in between.

The chain joins TRBV9 to TRBJ2-7; D is unclear. The CDR3 covers 12 residues. The germline V gene has CDR1 SGDLS and CDR2 YYNGEE. V was cut by 0 bases and J by 6 bases, with 7 bases left in between. CDR3 sequence: CASSVAEGEQYF. In DNA form, the CDR3 reads TGTGCCAGCAGCGTAGCTGAAGGCGAGCAGTACTTC.

V and J are TRBV5-1 and TRBJ2-7, with D tentatively TRBD2 (6 bases). Germline CDR1 and CDR2: SGHRS and YFSETQ. The CDR3 runs to 14 residues. V was trimmed by 4 bases and J by 2 bases, leaving 13 bases between them. CDR3 sequence reads: CASSLRDLAYEQYF. CDR3 bases: TGCGCCAGCAGCCTCCGGGACTTGGCCTACGAGCAGTACTTC.

The rearrangement links TRBV29-1 to TRBJ2-2; D not certain. Germline-derived CDR1 and CDR2 are SQVTM and ANQGSEA. The CDR3 loop spans 12 amino acids. V lost 7 bases and J lost 4, with 10 bases in between. The chain's CDR3 is CSGARTTGELFF. The CDR3 DNA is TGCAGCGGTGCACGTACCACCGGGGAGCTGTTTTTT.

This chain links TRBV5-6 with TRBJ2-2, with a weak D call TRBD1 (6 bases). The germline gives CDR1 SGHDT, CDR2 YYEEEE. The CDR3 runs to 14 residues. The germline V and J ends were trimmed by 4 bases and 7 bases, with 14 bases remaining between them. The DNA of the CDR3 is TGTGCCAGCAGCGACCTCAGGGGAAACGGGGAGCTGTTTTTT. Protein: CASSDLRGNGELFF.

The V call is TRBV6-4, the J call TRBJ2-3; D gene ambiguous. CDR1 is MRHNA, CDR2 SNTAGT, per germline. The CDR3 extends over 13 amino acids. Trimming took off 2 bases at V and 3 bases at J, with 6 bases between the two ends. The CDR3 DNA reads TGTGCCAGCAGTGACCCTAGTACAGATACGCAGTATTTT. Translated: CASSDPSTDTQYF.

The V and J genes are TRBV21-1 and TRBJ2-6; TRBD2, the table's D call, was not compared with the DNA. TRBV21-1 has pseudogene status. The CDR3 runs 17 residues. The CDR3 bases are TGTGCCAGCAGCAAGGAGGGGCAGACAAAAGGGGCCAACGTCCTGACTTTC. Amino acids: CASSKEGQTKGANVLTF.

J is TRBJ2-7 and V is TRBV5-4; D unclear. Deletions cut 2 bases from V and 2 bases from J, with 5 bases between. The CDR3 consists of 12 residues. Germline-derived CDR1 and CDR2 are SGHNT and YYREEE (reference sequence). DNA for the CDR3: TGTGCCAGCAGCTTTGGTACCTACGAGCAGTACTTC. This encodes CASSFGTYEQYF.

This rearrangement joins TRBV6-5 to TRBJ2-1; D uncertain. Germline CDR1 reads MNHEY; CDR2 reads SVGAGI. The CDR3 sequence is 13 residues long. Trimming cost V 0 bases and J 8 bases, with 8 bases left between them. This CDR3 reads CASSYSTWDEQFF. For the CDR3, the DNA is TGTGCCAGCAGTTACTCGACCTGGGATGAGCAGTTCTTC.

This chain joins TRBV2 and TRBJ2-3; TRBD1 might be the D (6 bases). Per the germline V gene, CDR1 is SNHLY and CDR2 is FYNNEI. Trimming cost V 9 bases and J 1 base, with 17 bases left between them. The CDR3 totals 15 residues. CDR3 region: CARTGAIGGTDTQYF. CDR3 bases: TGTGCCAGGACAGGAGCGATTGGGGGCACAGATACGCAGTATTTT.

J is TRBJ2-1 and V is TRBV7-9, with 9 nucleotides matching TRBD1. The trim removed 3 bases at V and 4 bases at J, leaving 4 bases unmatched. Germline V gene lookup returns CDR1 SEHNR and CDR2 FQNEAQ (reference sequence). The CDR3 covers 15 residues. The CDR3 sequence: CASSFPTGGYNEQFF. CDR3 bases: TGTGCCAGCAGCTTTCCGACAGGGGGGTACAATGAGCAGTTCTTC.

The CDR3 bases are TGTGCCAGCAGCGTAACCGGATCCAGCGAGCAGTACTTC. Translated, it gives CASSVTGSSEQYF. The chain is built from TRBV9 and TRBJ2-7; the D is unclear. With 1 base removed from V and 6 bases from J, the gap between germline ends came to 11 bases. CDR1 and CDR2 (germline): SGDLS, YYNGEE. CDR3 size: 13 residues.

The genes are TRBV2 and TRBJ1-2; D is possibly TRBD1 (5 bases). Germline values: CDR1 SNHLY, CDR2 FYNNEI. The V end lost 2 bases, the J end lost 7 bases, and 14 bases lay between the germline ends. The CDR3 extends over 14 amino acids. This CDR3 is CASSESLGLGGYTF. The CDR3 nucleotides are TGTGCCAGCAGTGAATCTTTGGGACTCGGTGGCTACACCTTC.